This T cell receptor (beta chain) was documented in a study of T cell changes during pregnancy in multiple sclerosis. Profiling relied on immunoSEQ multiplex PCR, and the TCRdb table lists in-frame clones only, not all of them. The sample records approximately 110,000 clones, around nine tenths being singletons. Sequenced material: peripheral blood, taken in the third trimester of pregnancy. The source is a female donor with multiple sclerosis, enrolled in a pregnancy study.

As DNA, the CDR3 is TGCGCCAGCAGCTGGGGACTAGCGGGAGGGTTGTCTTCTTGGAATGAGCAGTTCTTC. It is translated as CASSWGLAGGLSSWNEQFF. This chain joins TRBV5-1 and TRBJ2-1; the match to TRBD2 covers 16 bases. The CDR3 sequence is 19 residues long. The germline CDR1 and CDR2 sequences are SGHRS and YFSETQ. V shed 3 bases, J shed 7 bases, and the junction held 13 bases outside the gene matches.